This paragraph covers one T cell receptor (beta chain) sequence. The antigen it recognizes is unknown. Base quality data are lacking; no much larger clone is found one base away. This sample was included in a study of T cell responses to AZD1222 COVID-19 vaccine (dated by TCRdb to the early 2020s). Regarding the study in general: AZD1222 recipients with second doses at about 4 weeks or about 12 weeks were pooled, because spike-specific TCR depth and breadth did not differ between schedules. Enrollment into the trials was organized by age into subgroups of 18-55, 56-69 and 70-plus years, and those subgroups contained around 150, 28 and 57 TCR-sequenced participants, respectively. A total of just over 230 trial participants underwent TCR sequencing, of whom around 200 received two doses of AZD1222 and 26 received two doses of the MenACWY control vaccine. What the authors observed across the whole study: Conclusions about previously exposed vaccinees are limited, since just five to seven AZD1222 recipients were seropositive for SARS-CoV-2 at baseline. In the small 56-69-year group, the increase in depth fell short of significance, most likely because of low power. No day 14 peak-response samples were available, so repertoires were characterized only after the peak T cell response. Nearly half of unique spike-specific TCRs reportedly recognized epitopes outside regions mutated in the B.1.351 and B.1.1.7 variants. The whole spike protein was spanned by vaccine-associated CD4 TCRs, and dominant responses were seen in regions 160-218 and 743-854. A significant rise in spike-specific TCR breadth and depth was observed after two AZD1222 doses relative to day 0 and relative to MenACWY recipients. Participants were mostly white British and included more females than males, and it was suggested by the authors that clonal diversity may have been underestimated.

The CDR3 regions of human TCRbeta chains were analyzed by immunosequencing. In the paper's pipeline: Repertoire TCRs were matched against a reference library of SARS-CoV-2-specific TCRs generated with the MIRA antigen-specificity platform. Breadth was defined as the fraction of unique TCRs that were SARS-CoV-2-associated. Depth was defined as the fraction of total T cells that were SARS-CoV-2-associated. Using the MIRA data, every spike-specific TCR was mapped to the spike region that the TCR reacted to and assigned to either a CD4 or a CD8 class. Log10-transformed breadth and depth values were compared by one-way ANOVA with Sidak's multiple comparisons tests. TCRdb carries this immuneACCESS record with in-frame sequences only. Its versions omit some clonotypes, under half of them owing to an unresolved V gene in the studies checked, with the rest unexplained. D and trimming were read from the DNA, whereas the V and J calls and clone size are those reported in that table. The sample table shows about 100,000 clones, and around nine tenths are seen once. Approximately 16% of the sample comes from the top ten.

Trimming takes 3 bases from V and 3 bases from J, and the germline ends sit 16 bases apart. The CDR3 numbers 16 residues from cysteine through phenylalanine. Only CDR3 DNA is held: 48 bases, read in frame from base 1. Via the germline V gene, CDR1 is KGHSH and CDR2 LQKENI. Read against the paper, the sample's time point label means: baseline before first vaccination. Vaccinee samples were obtained from the UK trials COV001 and COV002, which included a single-blind randomized controlled phase 2/3 trial of AZD1222 (ChAdOx1 nCoV-19) in healthy adults. For TCRbeta chain sequencing, PBMC samples were collected from trial participants at day 0 and at day 28 after the second dose.

The sequencing here drew on peripheral blood, taken on day 0 of AZD1222 vaccination. The chain is encoded by TRBV18 joined to TRBJ2-3; the D gene may be TRBD1 or TRBD2, since each aligns over 5 bases. This clonotype was sampled from an adult in good health. The sequenced DNA is TGTGCCAGCTCACCGTTTGGGGGAATCAGTACAGATACGCAGTATTTT. It codes for CASSPFGGISTDTQYF.